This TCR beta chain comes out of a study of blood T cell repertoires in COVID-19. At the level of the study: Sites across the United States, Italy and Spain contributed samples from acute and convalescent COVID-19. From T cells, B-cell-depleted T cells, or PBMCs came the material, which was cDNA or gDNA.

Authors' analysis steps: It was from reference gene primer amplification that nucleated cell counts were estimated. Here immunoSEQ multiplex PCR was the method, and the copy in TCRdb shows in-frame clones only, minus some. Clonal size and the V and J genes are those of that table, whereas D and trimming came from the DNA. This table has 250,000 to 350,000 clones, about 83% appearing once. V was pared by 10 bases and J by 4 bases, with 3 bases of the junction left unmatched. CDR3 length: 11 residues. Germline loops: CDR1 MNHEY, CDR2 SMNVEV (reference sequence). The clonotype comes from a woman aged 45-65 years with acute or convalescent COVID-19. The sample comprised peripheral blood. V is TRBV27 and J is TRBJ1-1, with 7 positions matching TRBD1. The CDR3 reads CAIHRGTEAFF. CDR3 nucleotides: TGTGCCATTCACAGGGGCACTGAAGCTTTCTTT.